The rows below give T cell receptor beta chains drawn from one sample of a study of T cells in Graves' hyperthyroidism and ophthalmopathy. Via MiXCR, TCRdb re-called the multiplex PCR reads, giving one row per CDR3 protein. The data hold under 300,000 distinct CDR3 sequences, with around 15% observed a single time. Sequencing was done on a sample of blood. These receptor sequences come from a woman aged 50 to 60 with Graves' hyperthyroidism that later progressed to Graves' ophthalmopathy. Each CDR3 is given with its conserved first and last residue. Fields, in order: J gene, V gene, D gene, clone size, CDR3 protein, CDR3 DNA. The D gene is left open where the match is weak. Clone size is stated in some rows and not others, as once, few, many or a class when expanded.

j_call: TRBJ1-4; v_call: TRBV13; d_call: .; clone_size: many; cdr3_aa: CASSSGEGEKLFF; cdr3_nt: TGTGCCAGCAGCTCCGGGGAAGGTGAAAAACTGTTTTTT
j_call: TRBJ2-5; v_call: TRBV20-1; d_call: TRBD2; clone_size: many; cdr3_aa: CSAPRSSGRVRETQYF; cdr3_nt: TGCAGTGCTCCCCGTTCTAGCGGGAGGGTCCGTGAGACCCAGTACTTC
j_call: TRBJ2-5; v_call: TRBV20-1; d_call: TRBD1; clone_size: many; cdr3_aa: CSANDHGQGGGETQYF; cdr3_nt: TGCAGTGCCAACGACCACGGACAGGGTGGCGGAGAGACCCAGTACTTC
j_call: TRBJ2-3; v_call: TRBV7-9; d_call: TRBD2; clone_size: many; cdr3_aa: CASTVAGGSDTQYF; cdr3_nt: TGTGCCAGCACAGTAGCGGGAGGGTCAGATACGCAGTATTTT
j_call: TRBJ1-1; v_call: TRBV5-1; d_call: .; clone_size: many; cdr3_aa: CASSRTRELRPTEAFF; cdr3_nt: TGCGCCAGCAGCAGAACCAGAGAATTACGGCCCACTGAAGCTTTCTTT
j_call: TRBJ2-5; v_call: TRBV7-8; d_call: .; clone_size: many; cdr3_aa: CASSPGGGVSATETQYF; cdr3_nt: TGTGCCAGCAGCCCTGGAGGAGGGGTTAGCGCAACAGAGACCCAGTACTTC
j_call: TRBJ1-5; v_call: TRBV30; d_call: .; clone_size: many; cdr3_aa: CAWSVQGGNQPQHF; cdr3_nt: TGTGCCTGGAGTGTACAAGGGGGCAATCAGCCCCAGCATTTT
j_call: TRBJ2-1; v_call: TRBV20-1; d_call: TRBD2; clone_size: many; cdr3_aa: CSAGRRTSAWEQFF; cdr3_nt: TGCAGTGCCGGAAGAAGGACTAGCGCCTGGGAGCAGTTCTTC
j_call: TRBJ2-3; v_call: TRBV7-9; d_call: TRBD2; clone_size: few; cdr3_aa: CASSLLAGGVHTQYF; cdr3_nt: TGTGCCAGCAGCTTACTAGCGGGAGGTGTGCATACGCAGTATTTT
j_call: TRBJ1-2; v_call: TRBV29-1; d_call: TRBD1; clone_size: many; cdr3_aa: CSFQGGPYGYTF; cdr3_nt: TGCAGCTTCCAGGGGGGGCCCTATGGCTACACCTTC
j_call: TRBJ2-5; v_call: TRBV12-3/TRBV12-4; d_call: .; clone_size: many; cdr3_aa: CASSGPSRGTQYF; cdr3_nt: TGTGCCAGCAGCGGACCGAGCCGGGGGACCCAGTACTTC
j_call: TRBJ2-7; v_call: TRBV5-1; d_call: TRBD2; clone_size: many; cdr3_aa: CASSLRLADYEQYF; cdr3_nt: TGCGCCAGCAGCTTGCGGCTAGCGGACTACGAGCAGTACTTC
j_call: TRBJ1-5; v_call: TRBV4-2; d_call: TRBD1; clone_size: .; cdr3_aa: CASSPGTGVYNQPQHF; cdr3_nt: TGTGCCAGCAGCCCAGGGACAGGGGTTTACAATCAGCCCCAGCATTTT
j_call: TRBJ2-1; v_call: TRBV20-1; d_call: .; clone_size: .; cdr3_aa: CSARRESSYNEQFF; cdr3_nt: TGCAGTGCTAGGAGGGAGAGCTCCTACAATGAGCAGTTCTTC
j_call: TRBJ2-7; v_call: TRBV5-1; d_call: .; clone_size: many; cdr3_aa: CASSSQQYEQYF; cdr3_nt: TGCGCCAGCAGCTCACAACAGTACGAGCAGTACTTC
j_call: TRBJ2-1; v_call: TRBV19; d_call: TRBD2; clone_size: few; cdr3_aa: CASSGLAGTDEQFF; cdr3_nt: TGTGCCAGTAGTGGGCTAGCGGGAACGGATGAGCAGTTCTTC
j_call: TRBJ2-5; v_call: TRBV7-2; d_call: .; clone_size: many; cdr3_aa: CASSPGRQETQYF; cdr3_nt: TGTGCCAGCAGCCCGGGACGCCAAGAGACCCAGTACTTC
j_call: TRBJ2-5; v_call: TRBV30; d_call: .; clone_size: many; cdr3_aa: CAWSVQSGETQYF; cdr3_nt: TGTGCCTGGAGTGTCCAATCGGGGGAGACCCAGTACTTC
j_call: TRBJ2-7; v_call: TRBV30; d_call: .; clone_size: many; cdr3_aa: CAWRLAASGSYEQYF; cdr3_nt: TGTGCCTGGAGGCTGGCCGCCAGCGGGTCCTACGAGCAGTACTTC
j_call: TRBJ1-5; v_call: TRBV3-1; d_call: .; clone_size: many; cdr3_aa: CASSQDLVIGTVPHQPQHF; cdr3_nt: TGTGCCAGCAGCCAAGATTTGGTTATTGGGACCGTCCCCCATCAGCCCCAGCATTTT
j_call: TRBJ2-3; v_call: TRBV20-1; d_call: .; clone_size: many; cdr3_aa: CSAFKRTNTDTQYF; cdr3_nt: TGCAGTGCCTTCAAGCGCACCAACACAGATACGCAGTATTTT
j_call: TRBJ2-7; v_call: TRBV5-1; d_call: .; clone_size: many; cdr3_aa: CASRPTAGSYEQYF; cdr3_nt: TGCGCCAGCAGACCCACAGCGGGTTCCTACGAGCAGTACTTC
j_call: TRBJ2-5; v_call: TRBV11-1; d_call: .; clone_size: many; cdr3_aa: CASSSPRETQYF; cdr3_nt: TGTGCCAGCAGCTCCCCCCGAGAGACCCAGTACTTC
j_call: TRBJ2-7; v_call: TRBV11-2; d_call: TRBD1; clone_size: many; cdr3_aa: CASSLATGGRFYEQYF; cdr3_nt: TGTGCCAGCAGCTTGGCAACAGGGGGGAGATTTTACGAGCAGTACTTC
j_call: TRBJ2-5; v_call: TRBV28; d_call: .; clone_size: many; cdr3_aa: CASTFGETQYF; cdr3_nt: TGTGCCAGCACCTTTGGTGAGACCCAGTACTTC
j_call: TRBJ2-5; v_call: TRBV30; d_call: .; clone_size: few; cdr3_aa: CAWSPRRGGLVQYF; cdr3_nt: TGTGCCTGGAGTCCTCGGCGTGGGGGCCTGGTCCAGTACTTC